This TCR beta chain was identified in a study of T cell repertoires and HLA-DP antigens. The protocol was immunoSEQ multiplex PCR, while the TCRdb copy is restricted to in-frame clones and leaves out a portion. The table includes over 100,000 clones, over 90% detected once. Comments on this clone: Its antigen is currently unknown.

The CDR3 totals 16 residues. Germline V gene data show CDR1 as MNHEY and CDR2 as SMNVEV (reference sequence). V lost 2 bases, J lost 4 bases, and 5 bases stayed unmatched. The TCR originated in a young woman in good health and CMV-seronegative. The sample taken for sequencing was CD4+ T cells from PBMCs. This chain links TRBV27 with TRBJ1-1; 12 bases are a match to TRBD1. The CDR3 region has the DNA TGTGCCAGCAGTTTAGGGACAGGGGGCAGGATCACTGAAGCTTTCTTT. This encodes CASSLGTGGRITEAFF.